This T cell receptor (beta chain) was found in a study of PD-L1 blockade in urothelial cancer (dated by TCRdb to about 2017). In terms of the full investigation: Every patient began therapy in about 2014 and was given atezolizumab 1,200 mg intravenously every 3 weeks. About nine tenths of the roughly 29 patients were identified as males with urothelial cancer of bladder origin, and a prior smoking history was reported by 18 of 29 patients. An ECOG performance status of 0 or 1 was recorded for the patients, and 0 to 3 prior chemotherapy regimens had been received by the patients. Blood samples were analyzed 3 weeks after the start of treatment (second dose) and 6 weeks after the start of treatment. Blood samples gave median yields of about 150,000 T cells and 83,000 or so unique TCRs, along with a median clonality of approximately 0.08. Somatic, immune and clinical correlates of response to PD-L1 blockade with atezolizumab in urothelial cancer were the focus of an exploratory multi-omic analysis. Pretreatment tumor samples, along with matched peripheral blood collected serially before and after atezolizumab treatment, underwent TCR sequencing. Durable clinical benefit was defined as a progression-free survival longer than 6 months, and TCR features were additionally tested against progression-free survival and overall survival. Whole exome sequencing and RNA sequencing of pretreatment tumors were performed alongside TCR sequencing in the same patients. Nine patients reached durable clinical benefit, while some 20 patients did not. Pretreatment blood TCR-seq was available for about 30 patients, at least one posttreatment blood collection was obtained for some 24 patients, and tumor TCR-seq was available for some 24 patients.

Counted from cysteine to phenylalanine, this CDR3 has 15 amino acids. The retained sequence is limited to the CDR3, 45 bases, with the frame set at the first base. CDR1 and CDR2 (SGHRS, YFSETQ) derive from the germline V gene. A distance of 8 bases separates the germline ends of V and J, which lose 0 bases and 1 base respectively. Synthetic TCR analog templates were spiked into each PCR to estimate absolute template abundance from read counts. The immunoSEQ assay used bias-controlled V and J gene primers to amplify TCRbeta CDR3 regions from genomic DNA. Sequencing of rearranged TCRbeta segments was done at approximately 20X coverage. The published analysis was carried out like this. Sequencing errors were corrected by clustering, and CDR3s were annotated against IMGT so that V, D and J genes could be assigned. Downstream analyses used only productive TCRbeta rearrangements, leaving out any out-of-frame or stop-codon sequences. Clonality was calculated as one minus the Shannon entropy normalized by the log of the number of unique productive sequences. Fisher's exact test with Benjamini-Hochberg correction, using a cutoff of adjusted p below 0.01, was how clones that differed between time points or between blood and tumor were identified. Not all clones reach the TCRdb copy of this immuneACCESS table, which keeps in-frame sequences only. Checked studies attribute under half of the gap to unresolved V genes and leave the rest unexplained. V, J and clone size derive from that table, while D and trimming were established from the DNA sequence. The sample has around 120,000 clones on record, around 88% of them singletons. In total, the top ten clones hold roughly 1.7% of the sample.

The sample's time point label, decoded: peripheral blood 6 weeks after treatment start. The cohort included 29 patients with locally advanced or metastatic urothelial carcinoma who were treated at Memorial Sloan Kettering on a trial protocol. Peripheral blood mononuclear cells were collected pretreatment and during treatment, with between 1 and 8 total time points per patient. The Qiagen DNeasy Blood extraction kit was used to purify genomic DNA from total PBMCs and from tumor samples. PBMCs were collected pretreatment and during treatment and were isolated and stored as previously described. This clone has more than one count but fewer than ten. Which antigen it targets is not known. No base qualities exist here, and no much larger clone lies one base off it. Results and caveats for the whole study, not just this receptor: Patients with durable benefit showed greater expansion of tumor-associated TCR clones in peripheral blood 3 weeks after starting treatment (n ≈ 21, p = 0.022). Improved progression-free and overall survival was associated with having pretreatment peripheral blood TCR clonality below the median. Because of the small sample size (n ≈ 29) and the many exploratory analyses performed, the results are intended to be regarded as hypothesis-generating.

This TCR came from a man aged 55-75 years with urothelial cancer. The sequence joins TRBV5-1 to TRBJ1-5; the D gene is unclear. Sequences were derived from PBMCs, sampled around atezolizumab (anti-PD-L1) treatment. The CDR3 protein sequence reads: CASSLAPTSNQPQHF. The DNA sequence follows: TGCGCCAGCAGCTTGGCCCCAACAAGCAATCAGCCCCAGCATTTT.